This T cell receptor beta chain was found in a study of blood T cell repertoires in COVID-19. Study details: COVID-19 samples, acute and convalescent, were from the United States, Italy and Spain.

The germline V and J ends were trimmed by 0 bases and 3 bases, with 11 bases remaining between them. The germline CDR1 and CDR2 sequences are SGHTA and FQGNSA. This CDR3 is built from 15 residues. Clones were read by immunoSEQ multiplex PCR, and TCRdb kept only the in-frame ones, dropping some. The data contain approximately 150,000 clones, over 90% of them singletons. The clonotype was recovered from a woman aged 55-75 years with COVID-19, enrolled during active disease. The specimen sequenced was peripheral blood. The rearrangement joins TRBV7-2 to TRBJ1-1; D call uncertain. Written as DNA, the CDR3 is TGTGCCAGCAGCTTAGCCCCAGCGCTAGACACTGAAGCTTTCTTT. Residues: CASSLAPALDTEAFF.